This TCR beta chain came from a study of shared clonotypes between healthy human individuals. The study's findings and limits: Few donors restricted represented genetic and exposure-history diversity. Generally, naive subsets came out with larger estimated richness than memory subsets.

The ends lost 0 bases at V and 4 bases at J; junction bases unmatched: 11. This CDR3 has 18 residues. CDR1 is LGHNA and CDR2 is YSLEER in the germline V gene. Turning to this clone: The antigen is not known.

Sequencing was performed with immunoSEQ multiplex PCR; in TCRdb, only in-frame clones are kept and a portion is missing. Here the sample spans 1.5 million to 2.5 million clones, about 95% being singletons. CD45RO-negative CD8 cells positively selected for CCR7 made up the naive population, which excluded terminally differentiated effector memory CD45RA+ cells. This chain uses TRBV4-3 with TRBJ2-1, with 8 nucleotides matching TRBD2. The sequenced sample was naive CD8+ T cells sorted from blood. This TCR derives from a man aged 18 to 30 in good health. In DNA form, the CDR3 reads TGCGCCAGCAGCCAAGATCCCCCGCCTAGCGGGTCGTACAATGAGCAGTTCTTC. Protein: CASSQDPPPSGSYNEQFF.